One sample yielded the 29 T cell receptor beta chains listed below, sequenced in a study of cytomegalovirus exposure and HLA in healthy donors. Use of 60 Vbeta and 13 Jbeta primers characterized the PCR. The table came from immunoSEQ multiplex PCR; TCRdb's copy has only in-frame clones and leaves some out. The repertoire has around 110,000 clones, around 71% of them found once; the top ten carry 0.79%. Sequenced: PBMCs. These receptors were taken from a boy younger than 18 in good health and CMV-seronegative.

The V call is TRBV4-1, the J call TRBJ2-5; D might be TRBD2 (6 bases). From germline, CDR1 is MGHRA and CDR2 YSYEKL. Trimming cost V 2 bases and J 2 bases, with 12 bases left between them. The CDR3 spans 15 residues. CDR3 coding DNA: TGCGCCAGCAGCCAAATAAGGACTACTCAAGAGACCCAGTACTTC. Amino acid sequence: CASSQIRTTQETQYF.

The chain carries TRBV10-3 and TRBJ1-5, with D unclear. V gave up 2 bases and J gave up 3 bases, with 8 bases separating them. Germline CDR1 and CDR2: ENHRY and SYGVKD. The CDR3 has 14 residues. In DNA, the CDR3 is TGTGCCATCAGTGAGGCAGATCCCAATCAGCCCCAGCATTTT. As protein: CAISEADPNQPQHF.

The chain carries TRBV28 and TRBJ1-2, with D unresolved. The CDR3 consists of 14 residues. Between the trimmed V and J ends, which lost 2 bases and 7 bases, there was a span of 14 bases. CDR1 MDHEN and CDR2 SYDVKM come from the germline V gene. CDR3 DNA sequence: TGTGCCAGCAGTTTAGTCAACCGCGCGGGTGGCTACACCTTC. It encodes CASSLVNRAGGYTF.

This rearrangement joins TRBV18 to TRBJ2-7, with D maybe TRBD2 (6 bases). CDR3 size: 13 residues. With 0 bases removed from V and 9 bases from J, the gap between germline ends came to 12 bases. The V gene's germline CDR1 is KGHSH and CDR2 LQKENI. The CDR3 spells CASSPPAGNGQYF. In DNA form, the CDR3 reads TGTGCCAGCTCACCACCGGCGGGAAACGGGCAGTACTTC.

This chain links TRBV5-6 with TRBJ1-4, with TRBD1 identical over 7 bases. This CDR3 has 16 residues. Germline CDR1 reads SGHDT; CDR2 reads YYEEEE. The V gene end was trimmed by 1 base and the J gene end by 3 bases; junction bases not matched to a gene: 6. CDR3 region: CASSLRGLTSNEKLFF. The CDR3 DNA sequence: TGTGCCAGCAGCTTGAGGGGGCTCACCTCTAATGAAAAACTGTTTTTT.

The chain links TRBV5-4 to TRBJ2-7, with a tentative D call TRBD2 (7 bases). CDR3 length equals 15 residues. Deletions cut 4 bases from V and 2 bases from J, with 16 bases between. Germline lookup yields CDR1 SGHNT and CDR2 YYREEE (reference sequence). The CDR3: CASSGGGRGPYEQYF. The CDR3, as DNA: TGTGCCAGCAGCGGGGGGGGCAGGGGACCCTACGAGCAGTACTTC.

In the case of this clone: One end of the junction is discordant with germline, which a read error may explain. V usage is TRBV11-2 and J usage is TRBJ1-1; 7 bases are a match to TRBD1. In germline, CDR1 is SGHAT, CDR2 FQNNGV. The CDR3 covers 13 residues. The CDR3 DNA follows: TGTGCCAGCAGCCTAGAAGGGGACAGCAAAGCTTTCTTT. Protein product: CASSLEGDSKAFF.

The V call is TRBV10-2, the J call TRBJ1-5; D might be TRBD1 (6 bases). V was shortened by 4 bases and J by 5 bases, with 6 bases between the two germline ends. This CDR3 region has 12 residues. Germline assignment: CDR1 WSHSY and CDR2 SAAADI. The CDR3 DNA sequence: TGCGCCAGCAGTGCAGGGGATCAGCCCCAGCATTTT. It encodes CASSAGDQPQHF.

CDR3 sequence: CASRQQGVGTDTQYF. Written as DNA, the CDR3 is TGTGCCAGTAGGCAACAGGGAGTGGGCACAGATACGCAGTATTTT. This rearrangement joins TRBV19 to TRBJ2-3; possibly TRBD1 for D (6 bases). Between the trimmed V and J ends, which lost 6 bases and 1 base, there was a span of 14 bases. The CDR3 extends over 15 amino acids. From germline, CDR1 is LNHDA and CDR2 SQIVND (reference sequence).

In its sample, this clone was seen a few times. This chain links TRBV7-9 with TRBJ2-3; possibly TRBD2 for D (6 bases). This CDR3 is 14 amino acids long. The V end lost 5 bases, the J end lost 3 bases, and 12 bases lay between the germline ends. The germline CDR1 and CDR2 sequences are SEHNR and FQNEAQ (reference sequence). CDR3 bases: TGTGCCAGCAGCCTCCCGGAGGGGACAGATACGCAGTATTTT. Its protein product is CASSLPEGTDTQYF.

This clone occurred a few times. This chain links TRBV4-1 with TRBJ2-1, with D unresolved. This CDR3 has 14 residues. CDR1 is MGHRA, CDR2 YSYEKL, per germline. V was shortened by 2 bases and J by 7 bases, with 12 bases between the two germline ends. The CDR3 protein is CASSQPLKRNEQFF. The CDR3 DNA reads TGCGCCAGCAGCCAACCGTTAAAGAGGAATGAGCAGTTCTTC.

The V call is TRBV13, the J call TRBJ2-2; the match to TRBD2 covers 8 bases. Germline V gives CDR1 PRHDT, CDR2 FYEKMQ (reference sequence). CDR3 length: 17 residues. The V segment lost 4 bases and the J segment 1 base; nucleotides outside the gene matches: 8. CDR3 sequence reads: CASSSALSGGNTGELFF. The CDR3, as DNA: TGTGCCAGCAGCTCAGCCCTCAGCGGGGGGAACACCGGGGAGCTGTTTTTT.

The V and J genes are TRBV9 and TRBJ1-1; D unresolved. The CDR3 length is 13 residues. The germline V and J ends were trimmed by 0 bases and 3 bases, with 6 bases remaining between them. Germline values: CDR1 SGDLS, CDR2 YYNGEE. The CDR3 nucleotides are TGTGCCAGCAGCGTAGGAGCTTACACTGAAGCTTTCTTT. It specifies CASSVGAYTEAFF.

This clone was seen more than once but under ten times. This CDR3 reads CASSFLAGGQETQYF. For the CDR3, the DNA is TGTGCCAGCAGCTTCCTAGCGGGGGGCCAAGAGACCCAGTACTTC. The rearrangement joins TRBV5-6 to TRBJ2-5; 11 positions agree with TRBD2. Trimming cost V 2 bases and J 1 base; bases outside gene matches: 1. Per germline, CDR1 SGHDT and CDR2 YYEEEE. This CDR3 comprises 15 residues.

This chain connects TRBV7-2 to TRBJ2-7; possible D gene TRBD1, 5 bases. The V gene lost 5 bases and the J gene lost 7 bases, with 18 bases spanning the gap. CDR1 is SGHTA, CDR2 FQGNSA, per germline. This CDR3 has 14 residues. The chain's CDR3 is CASSPLAPKGEQYF. The CDR3 region has the DNA TGTGCCAGCAGCCCTCTGGCGCCCAAGGGGGAGCAGTACTTC.

The J gene is TRBJ2-1, the V gene TRBV9; TRBD2 might be the D (6 bases). Germline loops: CDR1 SGDLS, CDR2 YYNGEE. The length of the CDR3 is 14 residues. Trimming shortened V by 0 bases and J by 8 bases, and 12 bases separated the two germline ends. The CDR3, as DNA: TGTGCCAGCAGCGTAGCGGGAGCCTCGGATGAGCAGTTCTTC. It is translated as CASSVAGASDEQFF. Full variable domain (missing parts from reference TRBV9 and TRBJ2-1): DSGVTQTPKHLITATGQRVTLRCSPRSGDLSVYWYQQSLDQGLQFLIQYYNGEERAKGNILERFSAQQFPDLHSELNLSSLELGDSALYFCASSVAGASDEQFFGPGTRLTVL.

V is TRBV10-3 and J is TRBJ2-7; TRBD1 matches 8 bases. The junction had 5 bases not matched to a gene; V was cut back by 10 bases and J by 3 bases. The CDR3 covers 12 residues. Per germline, CDR1 ENHRY and CDR2 SYGVKD. The CDR3 protein is CATKDRGYEQYF. CDR3 DNA: TGTGCCACCAAAGACAGGGGCTACGAGCAGTACTTC.

The gene calls are TRBV7-9 and TRBJ2-1, with TRBD2 identical over 8 bases. The CDR3 has 15 amino acids. In germline, CDR1 is SEHNR, CDR2 FQNEAQ (reference sequence). The J segment lost 8 bases and the V segment lost 5 bases, leaving 11 bases of the junction unmatched. The CDR3 sequence is CASSPSGGTPDEQFF. The DNA of the CDR3 is TGTGCCAGCAGCCCAAGCGGGGGTACCCCCGATGAGCAGTTCTTC.

This clone was detected a few times. V is TRBV6-5 and J is TRBJ2-7; 7 nucleotides match TRBD1. Per germline, CDR1 MNHEY and CDR2 SVGAGI. Trimming at V came to 6 bases and at J to 2 bases, leaving 10 bases not matched to a gene. The CDR3 contains 15 residues. The CDR3 DNA reads as TGTGCCAGCAGGGGACAGAGGGATTATACCTACGAGCAGTACTTC. This encodes CASRGQRDYTYEQYF.

The rearrangement links TRBV7-2 to TRBJ1-1, with 7 bases matching TRBD1. This CDR3 comprises 15 residues. V lost 5 bases, J lost 3 bases, and 9 bases stayed unmatched. Germline CDR1 and CDR2: SGHTA and FQGNSA. The CDR3 DNA reads as TGTGCCAGCAGCGCAAGGGGCAGGGGGTACACTGAAGCTTTCTTT. This sequence encodes CASSARGRGYTEAFF.

This clone has just a few counts. The rearrangement uses TRBV2 and TRBJ1-2, with TRBD1 matching over 8 bases. Per the germline V gene, CDR1 is SNHLY and CDR2 is FYNNEI. The CDR3 is made up of 13 amino acids. Trimming cost V 6 bases and J 6 bases; bases outside gene matches: 6. CDR3 in amino acids: CASRVQGADGYTF. CDR3 DNA sequence: TGTGCCAGCAGGGTTCAGGGGGCCGATGGCTACACCTTC.

The rearrangement joins TRBV2 to TRBJ1-2; 8 nucleotides line up with TRBD1. The germline CDR1 and CDR2 sequences are SNHLY and FYNNEI. CDR3 length equals 14 residues. The V and J ends lost 8 bases and 4 bases, in that order; junction bases with no gene match: 9. CDR3 sequence: CASLGGRGLYGYTF. The CDR3 DNA reads as TGTGCCAGCTTGGGGGGCAGGGGGCTCTATGGCTACACCTTC.

There are a few counts of this clone. The chain combines TRBV27 with TRBJ2-3; possibly TRBD2 for D (5 bases). The V end was cut by 6 bases, the J end by 2 bases, with 18 bases between. This CDR3 has 16 amino acids. CDR1 and CDR2 from the germline V gene are MNHEY and SMNVEV (reference sequence). The CDR3 is CASRPGGSIHTDTQYF. In DNA form, the CDR3 reads TGTGCCAGCAGACCCGGCGGGTCTATACACACAGATACGCAGTATTTT.

The rearrangement links TRBV15 to TRBJ1-5; D is ambiguous. This CDR3 region has 15 residues. CDR1 LNHNV and CDR2 YYDKDF come from the germline V gene (reference sequence). Trimming left V 0 bases short and J 0 bases short, with 6 bases between. For the CDR3, the DNA is TGTGCCACCAGCAGAGACCCAAATAGCAATCAGCCCCAGCATTTT. It encodes CATSRDPNSNQPQHF.

In DNA, the CDR3 is TGTGCCAGCAGCTTAGGGGACGGGAGGCGCCGGGACAATGAGCAGTTCTTC. This codes for CASSLGDGRRRDNEQFF. This chain uses TRBV7-2 with TRBJ2-1, with 7 bases that match TRBD2. The CDR3 totals 17 residues. Germline CDR1 SGHTA, CDR2 FQGNSA. J was trimmed by 5 bases and V by 1 base; bases with no gene match: 11.

The rearrangement uses TRBV30 and TRBJ1-5; TRBD1 matches 7 bases. Losses at the gene ends were 8 bases for V and 0 bases for J; bases not matched to a gene: 7. The CDR3 is 14 residues long. Germline CDR1 and CDR2: GTSNPN and SVGIG (reference sequence). CDR3 sequence: CAHGTAYSNQPQHF. The CDR3 DNA follows: TGTGCCCACGGGACAGCTTATAGCAATCAGCCCCAGCATTTT.

The rearrangement links TRBV10-1 to TRBJ2-7; unclear D gene. Germline V lookup: CDR1 WNHNN, CDR2 SYGVQD (reference sequence). This CDR3 is built from 13 residues. V was shortened by 0 bases and J by 3 bases, with 6 bases between the two germline ends. For the CDR3, the DNA is TGCGCCAGCAGTGAGTCACAGAGCTACGAGCAGTACTTC. Its translation: CASSESQSYEQYF.

The V and J genes are TRBV5-1 and TRBJ2-1; D might be TRBD2 (5 bases). Germline CDR1 is SGHRS and CDR2 is YFSETQ. This CDR3 has 14 residues. The ends were cut back, 2 bases at V and 8 bases at J, with 14 bases in the middle. The CDR3 reads CASSLRSRGDEQFF. In nucleotides, the CDR3 is TGCGCCAGCAGCTTACGGTCCCGGGGAGATGAGCAGTTCTTC.

This clone appeared a few times. This chain's CDR3 is CAIIADRGRVDYGYTF. CDR3 in DNA: TGTGCCATCATCGCTGACAGGGGGCGGGTCGACTATGGCTACACCTTC. The J gene is TRBJ1-2, the V gene TRBV10-3; 10 bases are a match to TRBD1. The length of the CDR3 is 16 residues. Germline V gene lookup returns CDR1 ENHRY and CDR2 SYGVKD. The trim removed 7 bases at V and 3 bases at J, leaving 11 bases unmatched.